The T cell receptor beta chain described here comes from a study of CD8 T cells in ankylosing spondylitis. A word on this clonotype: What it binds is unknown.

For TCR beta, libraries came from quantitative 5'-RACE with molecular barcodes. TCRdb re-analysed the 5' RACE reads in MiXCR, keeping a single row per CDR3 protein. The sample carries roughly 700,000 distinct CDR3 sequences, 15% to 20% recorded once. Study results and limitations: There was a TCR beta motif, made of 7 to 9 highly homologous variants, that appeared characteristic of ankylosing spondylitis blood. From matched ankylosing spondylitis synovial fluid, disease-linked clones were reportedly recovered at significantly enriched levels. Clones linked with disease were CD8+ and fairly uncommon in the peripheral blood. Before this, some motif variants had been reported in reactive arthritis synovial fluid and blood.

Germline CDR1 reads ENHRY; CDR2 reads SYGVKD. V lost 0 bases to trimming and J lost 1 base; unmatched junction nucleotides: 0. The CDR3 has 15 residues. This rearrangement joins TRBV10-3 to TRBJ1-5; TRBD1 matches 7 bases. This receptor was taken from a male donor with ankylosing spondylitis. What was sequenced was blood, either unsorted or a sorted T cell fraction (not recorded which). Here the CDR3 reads CAISESGQSNQPQHF. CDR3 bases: TGTGCCATCAGTGAGTCGGGACAGAGCAATCAGCCCCAGCATTTT.